The next 20 T cell receptor beta chains were all read from a single sample in a study of shared clonotypes between healthy human individuals. Clones were sequenced by immunoSEQ multiplex PCR, and TCRdb holds only the in-frame ones, with some missing. Seen here are about a million clones, approximately 77% observed once, and the top ten hold 0.7% to 0.95%. Sequenced input: memory CD4+ T cells from PBMCs. Regarding subset: CD45RA-negative fraction. The receptors were sampled from a young man in good health. Some clones in this sample may be carry-over from other donors' samples.

The chain uses TRBV9 and TRBJ1-2, with 9 nucleotides matching TRBD1. This CDR3 contains 21 residues. The germline V gene has CDR1 SGDLS and CDR2 YYNGEE. After removal of 3 bases from V and 3 bases from J, the junction contained 24 bases not matched to a gene. CDR3 DNA sequence: TGTGCCAGCAGCGCGACGAGTCAGTCCCTTTTCAGACAGGGGGGAGACTATGGCTACACCTTC. It translates to CASSATSQSLFRQGGDYGYTF.

In regard to this clone: Distinct nucleotide sequences in the sample also encode this CDR3. The chain links TRBV9 to TRBJ1-4; possible D gene TRBD1, 5 bases. Per germline, CDR1 SGDLS and CDR2 YYNGEE. CDR3 length equals 15 residues. Trimming took off 2 bases at V and 0 bases at J, with 8 bases between the two ends. The CDR3 loop reads CASSVQGATNEKLFF. DNA of the CDR3: TGTGCCAGCAGCGTCCAGGGAGCAACTAATGAAAAACTGTTTTTT.

This chain uses TRBV7-9 with TRBJ1-1; weak D call: TRBD1 (6 bases). The V end lost 7 bases, the J end lost 6 bases, and 18 bases lay between the germline ends. CDR3 length: 14 amino acids. Germline-derived CDR1 and CDR2 are SEHNR and FQNEAQ (reference sequence). In DNA, the CDR3 is TGTGCCAGCAACATAAGGGCGGGGGGCCCTGAAGCTTTCTTT. It yields the protein CASNIRAGGPEAFF.

The gene calls are TRBV25-1 and TRBJ2-7; unclear D gene. The CDR3 is 15 residues long. Trimming removed 3 bases from V and 7 bases from J, with 19 bases in between. Germline lookup yields CDR1 MGHDK and CDR2 SYGVNS. The CDR3 bases are TGTGCCAGCAGTGACCCCAGATTTGGGTACGCAGAGCAGTACTTC. It translates to CASSDPRFGYAEQYF.

The chain links TRBV7-8 to TRBJ2-1; 8 nucleotides line up with TRBD1. The V gene end was trimmed by 5 bases and the J gene end by 7 bases; junction bases not matched to a gene: 13. This CDR3 contains 16 residues. Germline V gene sequence: CDR1 SGHVS, CDR2 FQNEAQ. The CDR3 loop is CASSPDRVSHYNEQFF. In DNA form, the CDR3 reads TGTGCCAGCAGCCCGGACAGGGTTTCCCACTATAATGAGCAGTTCTTC.

This chain connects TRBV4-1 to TRBJ1-1, with D uncertain. V lost 4 bases, J lost 4 bases, and 13 bases lay in between. Germline values: CDR1 MGHRA, CDR2 YSYEKL. The CDR3 is 14 amino acids. The CDR3 sequence: CASSLWGPGTEAFF. CDR3 DNA sequence: TGCGCCAGCAGCCTCTGGGGTCCGGGCACTGAAGCTTTCTTT.

The CDR3 region is CASSDQGGLDEQFF. The CDR3, as DNA: TGTGCCAGCAGTGACCAGGGAGGGTTGGATGAGCAGTTCTTC. This sequence joins TRBV6-4 and TRBJ2-1; 7 nucleotides line up with TRBD2. The J segment lost 8 bases and the V segment lost 2 bases, leaving 6 bases of the junction unmatched. CDR1 and CDR2 (germline): MRHNA, SNTAGT. The CDR3 is made up of 14 amino acids.

The CDR3 DNA is TGCGCCAGCAGCCCCGGACCGCTTCAAGAGACCCAGTACTTC. Its protein product is CASSPGPLQETQYF. The chain joins TRBV5-1 to TRBJ2-5; D is unclear. V was clipped by 4 bases and J by 2 bases, with 12 bases between them. The CDR3 loop spans 14 amino acids. Germline-derived CDR1 and CDR2 are SGHRS and YFSETQ.

The genes are TRBV5-4 and TRBJ1-2; 7 nucleotides match TRBD1. The CDR3 spans 13 residues. In germline, CDR1 is SGHNT, CDR2 YYREEE (reference sequence). The V gene end was trimmed by 4 bases and the J gene end by 6 bases; junction bases not matched to a gene: 6. CDR3 in DNA: TGTGCCAGCAGCACCACAGGGGTAGATGGCTACACCTTC. Amino acid sequence: CASSTTGVDGYTF. Supplemented by reference TRBV5-4 and TRBJ1-2, the full variable domain reads ETGVTQSPTHLIKTRGQQVTLRCSSQSGHNTVSWYQQALGQGPQFIFQYYREEENGRGNFPPRFSGLQFPNYSSELNVNALELDDSALYLCASSTTGVDGYTFGSGTRLTVV.

Here the CDR3 DNA reads TGTGCCAGCAGTTTAGTTTCGGGCAATCAGCCCCAGCATTTT. It yields the protein CASSLVSGNQPQHF. V usage is TRBV28 and J usage is TRBJ1-5, with no clear D. Germline assignment: CDR1 MDHEN and CDR2 SYDVKM. Trimming pared 2 bases from V and 2 bases from J, leaving 7 bases between. This CDR3 has 14 residues. The full variable domain, in which reference TRBV28 and TRBJ1-5 provide the parts outside the CDR3, is DVKVTQSSRYLVKRTGEKVFLECVQDMDHENMFWYRQDPGLGLRLIYFSYDVKMKEKGDIPEGYSVSREKKERFSLILESASTNQTSMYLCASSLVSGNQPQHFGDGTRLSIL.

V usage is TRBV30 and J usage is TRBJ1-2, with TRBD1 matching 8 bases. Trimming took 3 bases from V and 10 from J; bases not matched to a gene: 4. This CDR3 is built from 11 residues. CDR1 is GTSNPN, CDR2 SVGIG, per germline (reference sequence). CDR3 in DNA: TGTGCCTGGAGGCCGGACAGGGCCTACACCTTC. This gives the protein CAWRPDRAYTF.

Ten or more counts support this clone. The chain recombines TRBV14 with TRBJ1-2; 7 bases agree with TRBD1. J was trimmed by 4 bases and V by 1 base; bases with no gene match: 3. There are 14 residues in the CDR3. Germline V gene sequence: CDR1 SGHDN, CDR2 FVKESK. The CDR3 spells CASSQGTGLYGYTF. In DNA form, the CDR3 reads TGTGCCAGCAGCCAAGGGACAGGTCTCTATGGCTACACCTTC.

This rearrangement joins TRBV5-4 to TRBJ1-2, with TRBD1 matching over 7 bases. Trimming at V came to 5 bases and at J to 4 bases, leaving 5 bases not matched to a gene. There are 13 residues in the CDR3. The V gene's germline CDR1 is SGHNT and CDR2 YYREEE (reference sequence). In DNA form, the CDR3 reads TGTGCCAGCAGGCCGGGACAGTTCTATGGCTACACCTTC. The encoded protein is CASRPGQFYGYTF. Based on the CDR3 plus reference TRBV5-4 and TRBJ1-2, the full variable domain is ETGVTQSPTHLIKTRGQQVTLRCSSQSGHNTVSWYQQALGQGPQFIFQYYREEENGRGNFPPRFSGLQFPNYSSELNVNALELDDSALYLCASRPGQFYGYTFGSGTRLTVV.

The chain has TRBV6-6 and TRBJ1-2; TRBD1 matches 8 bases. The germline CDR1 and CDR2 sequences are MNHNY and SVGAGI (reference sequence). The CDR3 has 16 residues. J lost 6 bases, V lost 2 bases, and 11 bases had no gene match. In DNA, the CDR3 is TGTGCCAGCAGTTACGCGCCCGGGACAGGCGGGGATGGCTACACCTTC. Protein product: CASSYAPGTGGDGYTF.

The chain uses TRBV5-4 and TRBJ2-5, with 8 nucleotides matching TRBD2. Trimming at V came to 2 bases and at J to 4 bases, leaving 4 bases not matched to a gene. CDR1 and CDR2 (germline): SGHNT, YYREEE (reference sequence). CDR3 size: 14 residues. CDR3: CASSFKAGAETQYF. The CDR3 DNA reads TGTGCCAGCAGCTTTAAAGCGGGAGCAGAGACCCAGTACTTC.

The genes are TRBV29-1 and TRBJ2-7; 7 bases agree with TRBD1. V lost 1 base to trimming and J lost 4 bases; unmatched junction nucleotides: 7. From germline, CDR1 is SQVTM and CDR2 ANQGSEA. The CDR3 totals 14 residues. Written as DNA, the CDR3 is TGCAGCGTTGAAGCACCCGGGACAGCTTACGAGCAGTACTTC. Amino acid sequence: CSVEAPGTAYEQYF.

The chain carries TRBV28 and TRBJ1-5; TRBD1 matches at 11 bases. This CDR3 is built from 17 residues. Germline lookup yields CDR1 MDHEN and CDR2 SYDVKM. With 6 bases clipped from V and 6 bases from J, the junction kept 13 bases outside the gene matches. CDR3 loop: CASSPRDRGTMSQPQHF. The DNA for the CDR3 is TGTGCCAGCAGCCCCCGGGACAGGGGGACAATGAGTCAGCCCCAGCATTTT.

As concerns this clone: Germline and junction disagree at one end, which may indicate a read error. The V call is TRBV4-1, the J call TRBJ1-2; D remains unclear. The CDR3 runs 15 residues. Looked up from germline, CDR1 is MGHRA and CDR2 is YSYEKL. This chain's CDR3 is CASSQSDRSAYGYTF. In DNA, the CDR3 is TGCGCCAGCAGCCAGTCGGACCGTTCGGCATATGGTTACACCTTC.

DNA of the CDR3: TGTGCCAGCAGCGTAGCTACAGGGACTAGCGGGAGTCGTAGCAATGAGCAGTTCTTC. As protein: CASSVATGTSGSRSNEQFF. The chain couples TRBV9 to TRBJ2-1; 14 bases map to TRBD2. Losses at the gene ends were 0 bases for V and 6 bases for J; bases not matched to a gene: 11. This CDR3 region has 19 residues. Germline CDR1 reads SGDLS; CDR2 reads YYNGEE.

The gene calls are TRBV4-3 and TRBJ2-1; 14 bases line up with TRBD2. The germline V gene encodes CDR1 LGHNA and CDR2 YSLEER. Unmatched junction bases numbered 5, after V lost 3 bases and J lost 7 bases. This CDR3 comprises 16 residues. The CDR3 region has the DNA TGCGCCAGCAGCCACTCGGGACTAGCGGGAGAGAATGAGCAGTTCTTC. Protein product: CASSHSGLAGENEQFF.